The 23 T cell receptor beta chains reported below all come from one sample, sequenced in a study of cytomegalovirus exposure and HLA in healthy donors. PCR used 60 Vbeta primers and 13 Jbeta primers. Sequenced by immunoSEQ multiplex PCR; TCRdb stores in-frame clones only, minus some. The sample lists tens of thousands of clones, roughly 67% occurring once. Sequenced material: PBMCs. The receptors were sampled from a human donor in good health.

The chain is built from TRBV7-6 and TRBJ2-7, with D possibly TRBD2 on 6 matching bases. Trimming pared 5 bases from V and 3 bases from J, leaving 11 bases between. The CDR3 length is 13 residues. CDR1 and CDR2 from the germline V gene are SGHVS and FNYEAQ. The DNA of the CDR3 is TGTGCCAGCAGCCCCCGACTAGGCTACGAGCAGTACTTC. It encodes CASSPRLGYEQYF.

In its sample, this clone was seen a few times. This chain uses TRBV5-1 with TRBJ1-6, with a tentative D call TRBD1 (6 bases). The CDR3 has 16 residues. V was pared by 7 bases and J by 2 bases, with 16 bases between. Germline CDR1 reads SGHRS; CDR2 reads YFSETQ. The CDR3: CASSINRATYNSPLHF. As DNA, the CDR3 is TGCGCCAGCTCCATTAACAGGGCCACCTATAATTCACCCCTCCACTTT.

The V and J genes are TRBV20-1 and TRBJ1-2; D unresolved. This CDR3 is 11 amino acids long. Germline V gene data show CDR1 as DFQATT and CDR2 as SNEGSKA (reference sequence). V shed 5 bases and J shed 8 bases, with 12 bases lying between them. CDR3 in amino acids: CSAHDNRGYTF. The CDR3, as DNA: TGCAGTGCTCACGATAATCGGGGCTACACCTTC.

This clone has more than one count but fewer than ten. The chain is built from TRBV25-1 and TRBJ2-5; 8 bases map to TRBD2. This CDR3 has 15 amino acids. Germline CDR1 reads MGHDK; CDR2 reads SYGVNS. The J segment lost 2 bases and the V segment lost 6 bases, leaving 8 bases of the junction unmatched. In nucleotides, the CDR3 is TGTGCCAGCAGCAGTTTACTAGCGGTACAAGAGACCCAGTACTTC. This codes for CASSSLLAVQETQYF.

The chain joins TRBV7-8 to TRBJ2-5; no firm D call. CDR1 is SGHVS and CDR2 is FQNEAQ in the germline V gene. The CDR3 spans 13 residues. The V gene lost 8 bases and the J gene lost 1 base, with 11 bases spanning the gap. In nucleotides, the CDR3 is TGTGCCAGCGAGAGCCATATCCAAGAGACCCAGTACTTC. Translated, it gives CASESHIQETQYF. Based on the CDR3 plus reference TRBV7-8 and TRBJ2-5, the full variable domain is GAGVSQSPRYKVAKRGQDVALRCDPISGHVSLFWYQQALGQGPEFLTYFQNEAQLDKSGLPSDRFFAERPEGSVSTLKIQRTQQEDSAVYLCASESHIQETQYFGPGTRLLVL.

The gene calls are TRBV19 and TRBJ2-2; tentatively, D is TRBD1 (6 bases). V was pared by 5 bases and J by 1 base, with 20 bases between. Germline assignment: CDR1 LNHDA and CDR2 SQIVND (reference sequence). The CDR3 sequence is 18 residues long. The CDR3 is CASSPPAGDVRNTGELFF. CDR3 nucleotides: TGTGCCAGTAGTCCACCGGCAGGGGATGTCCGGAACACCGGGGAGCTGTTTTTT.

The rearrangement joins TRBV6-1 to TRBJ1-4, with a weak D call TRBD1 (5 bases). The germline V and J ends were trimmed by 3 bases and 8 bases, with 19 bases remaining between them. The CDR3 covers 16 residues. CDR1 is MNHNS and CDR2 is SASEGT in the germline V gene. The DNA for the CDR3 is TGTGCCAGCAGTGACGGGGGTGAGGGGCGAAAGGAAAAACTGTTTTTT. It encodes CASSDGGEGRKEKLFF.

This clone was detected only once. This chain links TRBV5-1 with TRBJ1-2; perhaps TRBD1 as D (5 bases). V was shortened by 4 bases and J by 0 bases, with 10 bases between the two germline ends. The CDR3 spans 14 residues. Germline lookup yields CDR1 SGHRS and CDR2 YFSETQ. CDR3 region: CASSPGDANYGYTF. The CDR3 DNA reads as TGCGCCAGCAGCCCGGGGGACGCTAACTATGGCTACACCTTC.

The chain employs TRBV11-2 and TRBJ1-4; weak D call: TRBD1 (5 bases). CDR1 SGHAT and CDR2 FQNNGV come from the germline V gene. The CDR3 is 15 amino acids. The V end lost 2 bases, the J end lost 0 bases, and 7 bases lay between the germline ends. The CDR3 loop is CASSLQGTTNEKLFF. The CDR3 nucleotides are TGTGCCAGCAGCTTACAGGGTACAACTAATGAAAAACTGTTTTTT.

In its sample, this clone was seen once. V is TRBV2 and J is TRBJ1-1, with 8 bases that match TRBD1. V shed 5 bases, J shed 0 bases, and the junction held 5 bases outside the gene matches. CDR1 SNHLY and CDR2 FYNNEI come from the germline V gene. The CDR3 sequence is 15 residues long. The CDR3 sequence is CASSLDRGMNTEAFF. CDR3 DNA sequence: TGTGCCAGCAGTTTAGACAGGGGAATGAACACTGAAGCTTTCTTT.

This clone showed up just once. Here the CDR3 reads CASSRRGSGGVGTGELFF. Written as DNA, the CDR3 is TGTGCCAGCAGCCGCCGTGGTAGCGGGGGGGTTGGCACCGGGGAGCTGTTTTTT. The chain couples TRBV7-2 to TRBJ2-2, with TRBD2 identical over 11 bases. The CDR3 consists of 18 residues. V trimming: 5 bases; J trimming: 4 bases; junction bases outside the gene matches: 12. Germline V lookup: CDR1 SGHTA, CDR2 FQGNSA.

The V and J genes are TRBV30 and TRBJ1-2; maybe TRBD1 (6 bases). CDR1 and CDR2 from the germline V gene are GTSNPN and SVGIG (reference sequence). The CDR3 covers 13 residues. V was pared by 5 bases and J by 7 bases, with 17 bases between. In nucleotides, the CDR3 is TGTGCCTGGGAGGACAGATCAAACCGTGGCTACACCTTC. This translates into CAWEDRSNRGYTF.

The rearrangement uses TRBV5-6 and TRBJ2-3; TRBD2 matches 11 bases. The CDR3 contains 15 residues. Germline-derived CDR1 and CDR2 are SGHDT and YYEEEE. After removal of 7 bases from V and 5 bases from J, the junction contained 9 bases not matched to a gene. CDR3: CASGGTSGLRDTQYF. Written as DNA, the CDR3 is TGTGCCAGCGGGGGGACTAGCGGCCTTCGAGATACGCAGTATTTT.

The chain employs TRBV4-3 and TRBJ2-3, with 11 bases that match TRBD2. The CDR3 spans 18 residues. The germline V gene encodes CDR1 LGHNA and CDR2 YSLEER. The ends lost 0 bases at V and 0 bases at J; junction bases unmatched: 5. The CDR3 nucleotides are TGCGCCAGCAGCCAAGAATCTAGCGGGGGGTATAGCACAGATACGCAGTATTTT. This gives the protein CASSQESSGGYSTDTQYF.

This clone was counted a few times. The chain has TRBV2 and TRBJ1-4; 7 bases map to TRBD1. Looked up from germline, CDR1 is SNHLY and CDR2 is FYNNEI. Trimming took 5 bases from V and 4 from J; bases not matched to a gene: 4. This CDR3 has 14 residues. The CDR3, as DNA: TGTGCCAGCAGTTTCGACAGGGATAATGAAAAACTGTTTTTT. As protein: CASSFDRDNEKLFF.

The rearrangement uses TRBV7-8 and TRBJ2-2; 15 nucleotides line up with TRBD2. Germline-derived CDR1 and CDR2 are SGHVS and FQNEAQ. The ends lost 1 base at V and 7 bases at J; junction bases unmatched: 10. The CDR3 extends over 19 amino acids. The CDR3 protein is CASSLVGTSGGSQGGELFF. CDR3 in DNA: TGTGCCAGCAGCTTAGTGGGGACTAGCGGGGGGTCCCAGGGCGGGGAGCTGTTTTTT.

The chain carries TRBV9 and TRBJ1-2, with a tentative D call TRBD1 (5 bases). This CDR3 has 13 residues. Deletions cut 4 bases from V and 4 bases from J, with 11 bases between. Germline lookup yields CDR1 SGDLS and CDR2 YYNGEE. In DNA form, the CDR3 reads TGTGCCAGCAGCCCTGACAGAGCCTATGGCTACACCTTC. Protein: CASSPDRAYGYTF.

This chain links TRBV9 with TRBJ2-1; 8 bases line up with TRBD1. The germline V gene encodes CDR1 SGDLS and CDR2 YYNGEE. The J segment lost 7 bases and the V segment lost 2 bases, leaving 2 bases of the junction unmatched. This CDR3 contains 13 residues. Here the CDR3 DNA reads TGTGCCAGCAGCGTCGGACAGGGAAATGAGCAGTTCTTC. This encodes CASSVGQGNEQFF.

The rearrangement joins TRBV18 to TRBJ2-7; D might be TRBD1 (5 bases). This CDR3 has 14 amino acids. Germline values: CDR1 KGHSH, CDR2 LQKENI. V lost 2 bases and J lost 7, with 15 bases in between. The CDR3 region is CASSPESRVREQYF. The CDR3, as DNA: TGTGCCAGCTCACCAGAGTCCAGGGTGAGGGAGCAGTACTTC. The full variable domain, with the rest looked up from reference TRBV18 and TRBJ2-7, is NAGVMQNPRHLVRRRGQEARLRCSPMKGHSHVYWYRQLPEEGLKFMVYLQKENIIDESGMPKERFSAEFPKEGPSILRIQQVVRGDSAAYFCASSPESRVREQYFGPGTRLTVT.

V and J are TRBV19 and TRBJ1-1; D might be TRBD1 (5 bases). Germline-derived CDR1 and CDR2 are LNHDA and SQIVND (reference sequence). The CDR3 length is 14 residues. Trimming removed 1 base from V and 10 bases from J, with 16 bases in between. CDR3 amino acids: CASSIALEGMRAFF. CDR3 DNA sequence: TGTGCCAGTAGTATAGCGTTGGAGGGGATGAGAGCTTTCTTT. Full variable domain (rest looked up from reference TRBV19 and TRBJ1-1): DGGITQSPKYLFRKEGQNVTLSCEQNLNHDAMYWYRQDPGQGLRLIYYSQIVNDFQKGDIAEGYSVSREKKESFPLTVTSAQKNPTAFYLCASSIALEGMRAFFGQGTRLTVV.

V and J are TRBV19 and TRBJ1-5; maybe TRBD1 (6 bases). The CDR3 covers 16 residues. The germline V and J ends were trimmed by 3 bases and 2 bases, with 14 bases remaining between them. The V gene's germline CDR1 is LNHDA and CDR2 SQIVND (reference sequence). This CDR3 reads CASSIRGAVGNQPQHF. CDR3 sequence (DNA): TGTGCCAGTAGTATTCGGGGGGCTGTGGGCAATCAGCCCCAGCATTTT.

This clone was seen only a few times. The rearrangement links TRBV29-1 to TRBJ2-3; 7 bases match TRBD2. This CDR3 spans 17 amino acids. Germline loops: CDR1 SQVTM, CDR2 ANQGSEA. J gave up 2 bases and V 6 bases, and 17 bases lay outside the gene matches. CDR3 DNA sequence: TGCAGCGTCTTTTTCCTCCCTCTAGCGGCCCACACAGATACGCAGTATTTT. Translating gives CSVFFLPLAAHTDTQYF.

The chain joins TRBV10-2 to TRBJ2-3, with 7 bases identical to TRBD2. Germline V CDR1 and CDR2: WSHSY, SAAADI. J was trimmed by 2 bases and V by 0 bases; bases with no gene match: 2. The CDR3 is 15 residues long. The CDR3 spells CASSESGGFTDTQYF. The CDR3 region has the DNA TGCGCCAGCAGTGAGTCCGGGGGGTTCACAGATACGCAGTATTTT.